The 3 T cell receptor beta chains presented below share a single source sample, sequenced in a study of T cells in Graves' hyperthyroidism and ophthalmopathy. Amplification targeted TCR beta CDR3 regions from RNA transcripts. A first-round RT-PCR of the TCR CDR3 used the HTBI primer set. TCRdb reprocessed the multiplex PCR reads via MiXCR and lists one record per CDR3 protein. The sample has 210,000 or so distinct CDR3 sequences, roughly 17% seen once; the top ten hold approximately 50%. Specimen: blood. The receptors here all came from a man aged 50-60 years with Graves' hyperthyroidism.

This clonotype was observed at least ten times. This sequence joins TRBV18 and TRBJ1-1; unclear D gene. Germline lookup yields CDR1 KGHSH and CDR2 LQKENI. Trimming left V 3 bases short and J 7 bases short, with 12 bases between. CDR3 length equals 13 residues. The CDR3 is CASSPIQDGEAFF. The CDR3, as DNA: TGTGCCAGCTCACCCATTCAGGACGGTGAAGCTTTCTTT.

At least ten counts were recorded for this clonotype. This chain links TRBV10-3 with TRBJ2-5; 9 nucleotides match TRBD2. The CDR3 is made up of 15 amino acids. Trimming took 3 bases from V and 3 from J; bases not matched to a gene: 5. CDR1 and CDR2 (germline): ENHRY, SYGVKD. The CDR3 loop is CAISETSGWEETQYF. In DNA, the CDR3 is TGTGCCATCAGTGAAACTAGCGGGTGGGAAGAGACCCAGTACTTC.

This clonotype was counted many times. The gene calls are TRBV3-1 and TRBJ2-1; D gene unclear. The ends were cut back, 1 base at V and 3 bases at J, with 7 bases in the middle. The CDR3 covers 14 residues. Germline CDR1 LGHDT, CDR2 YNNKEL (reference sequence). This CDR3 is CASSQGSIYNEQFF. The DNA of the CDR3 is TGTGCCAGCAGCCAAGGGAGTATCTACAATGAGCAGTTCTTC.